This T cell receptor beta chain was profiled in a study of blood T cells in healthy people across ages. Overall study context: There was about one barcoded beta molecule captured by template switching per two T cells.

Next came a second PCR, run for about 7 to 11 cycles, which used a sample-barcoded 5' primer along with a J-beta primer mix. TCRdb analysed the 5' RACE reads with MiXCR anew, one entry per CDR3 protein. The sample has hundreds of thousands of distinct CDR3 sequences, 58% seen once. The CDR3 has 17 amino acids. With 3 bases removed from V and 9 bases from J, the gap between germline ends came to 27 bases. Germline V gene sequence: CDR1 MDHEN, CDR2 SYDVKM. J is TRBJ2-7 and V is TRBV28, with D tentatively TRBD1 (7 bases). The receptor's source is a man in his 60s in good health. The specimen was blood. The CDR3 DNA is TGTGCCAGCAGTTTGGGGACTGTGCCCTACGAGGGGGCGGGGCAGTACTTC. This sequence encodes CASSLGTVPYEGAGQYF.